This TCR beta chain was recovered during a study of blood T cell repertoires in COVID-19. Study as a whole: From the United States, Italy and Spain came samples of acute and convalescent COVID-19. In each case, the material was cDNA or gDNA derived from T cells, B-cell-depleted T cells, or PBMCs.

In the original analysis: The authors estimated nucleated cell counts from reference gene primer amplification. Using immunoSEQ multiplex PCR, the repertoire was profiled, and TCRdb retains in-frame clones only, with some absent. V and J calls plus clone size are reproduced from that table; the DNA served to infer D and trimming. The data hold about 180,000 clones, with roughly 90% observed a single time. The source of this sequence is a man between 70 and 80 years old with active or convalescent COVID-19. The sample consisted of peripheral blood.

CDR3 loop: CASSPVVSGYTF. The DNA of the CDR3 is TGTGCCAGCAGCCCCGTAGTGAGTGGCTACACCTTC. The rearrangement joins TRBV12-3 or TRBV12-4 to TRBJ1-2; D not certain. The CDR3 length is 12 residues. Deletions cut 6 bases from V and 7 bases from J, with 12 bases between.